Sequencing of this T cell receptor (beta chain) was carried out in a study of blood T cell repertoires in COVID-19. Study context: The origin of the acute and convalescent COVID-19 samples was the United States, Italy and Spain. The cDNA or gDNA used as material had been derived from T cells, B-cell-depleted T cells, or PBMCs.

Under the authors' procedure: It was from reference gene primer amplification that nucleated cell counts were estimated. The data were produced by immunoSEQ multiplex PCR, yet TCRdb's version contains in-frame clones alone and is incomplete. Clone size and the V and J calls come from that table; the DNA yielded D and trimming. The table lists 200,000 to 250,000 clones, 82% of them singletons. Material: peripheral blood. This clonotype originated in a woman of 80 years or more with acute or convalescent COVID-19.

CDR3 sequence (DNA): TGCGCCAGCAGCCAAGTTCTTAATTCACCCCTCCACTTT. Amino acid sequence: CASSQVLNSPLHF. V gene TRBV4-3 combines with J gene TRBJ1-6; D gene unclear. V lost 1 base to trimming and J lost 6 bases, with 4 bases between them. The CDR3 extends over 13 amino acids. Germline CDR1 is LGHNA and CDR2 is YSLEER.